This T cell receptor beta chain was recorded in a study of Ad26.COV2.S vaccination and SARS-CoV-2 variants (dated by TCRdb to the early 2020s). The study in broad terms: Vaccine-arm donors were drawn from COV1001, a multicentre, randomized, double-blind, placebo-controlled phase I-IIa trial of Ad26.COV2.S in healthy adults. Ad26.COV2.S was administered intramuscularly at 5 x 10^10 or 1 x 10^11 viral particles, either as a single shot or as two shots given 56 days apart. A total of some 30 samples were included in the TCR-sequenced set, comprising around 19 Ad26.COV2.S vaccine recipients, 5 placebo recipients and 8 SARS-CoV-2 convalescent individuals. Investigators remained blinded to trial group allocation during experiments and outcome assessment. TCRbeta repertoire sequencing served as the tool for gauging how specific and how broad the SARS-CoV-2-reactive T cell receptors were following Ad26.COV2.S vaccination. Trial participants were randomized into five groups of five: low-dose or high-dose Ad26.COV2.S given once or twice, or placebo on both occasions.

The treatment or condition label of this sample denotes: 19 received Ad26.COV2.S at low or high dose, single or two shots; about five received placebo; per-sample allocation not given. Repertoires of vaccine and placebo recipients were sequenced from samples collected on day 63 after the first injection. In Cohort 1b, about 25 adults aged 18-55 years were enrolled at a single site in Boston, USA, between 29 July and 7 August 2020. Ad26.COV2.S consisted of a replication-incompetent adenovirus type 26 vector by which a prefusion-stabilized SARS-CoV-2 spike protein from the original Wuhan strain was expressed. TCRbeta CDR3 regions were sequenced with the immunoSEQ Assay. After extraction, genomic DNA underwent amplification by bias-controlled multiplex PCR, followed by high-throughput sequencing. The paper's processing steps were these. To quantify the absolute abundance of every unique TCRbeta CDR3 region, sequences were collapsed and filtered. Usable DNA was measured by amplifying reference genes present in all nucleated cells, and TCRbeta template counts were normalized to that usable DNA to estimate T cell fraction. Repertoire TCRs were annotated as SARS-CoV-2-specific when V gene, CDR3 amino acid sequence and J gene were exactly matched to a known reactive TCR set. The reference SARS-CoV-2 TCR set came from MIRA and was filtered for enrichment in COVID-19-positive ImmuneCODE repertoires, removing public or cross-reactive TCRs. Based on the MIRA antigens, annotated TCRs were further analysed at the level of specific ORF or position within ORF. Breadth was defined as annotated unique rearrangements over total unique productive rearrangements; depth was the summed frequency of those rearrangements. Two-sided Wilcoxon rank-sum tests were applied when comparing TCR breadth between groups. Held by TCRdb, this immuneACCESS table contains in-frame sequences only and omits some clones. Under half of the omission traces to an unresolved V gene where checked; the cause of the rest is unknown. Clone size and the V and J calls come from that table; the DNA yielded D and trimming. In all, the sample holds about 500,000 clones, and 80% to 90% of those were seen once. 1.7% of the sample goes to the ten largest clones.

The cysteine opens and the phenylalanine closes a CDR3 of 15 amino acids. CDR3 DNA only is kept here, 45 bases in frame from base 1. Germline trimming amounts to 1 base on V and 4 bases on J, with 5 as the count of junction bases outside the gene matches. The germline V gene (reference sequence) gives CDR1 as SGHNT and CDR2 as YYREEE. The full study reports these points: Compared with placebo recipients, Ad26.COV2.S recipients showed higher spike-specific TCR breadth (P = 0.0014). Non-spike TCR breadth was comparable between vaccine and placebo recipients, consistent with the vaccine containing only spike. The study lacked the statistical power to compare responses across vaccine doses or regimens. The authors noted that the TCR breadth and depth analyses may have underestimated total T cell responses. Substantial breadth of spike-specific CD8+ and CD4+ T cell responses was reported after vaccination.

Comments on this clone: Its recognized antigen is unknown. The input lacks base qualities; no much larger clone sits a single base away.

This receptor chain uses TRBV5-4 and TRBJ2-3; 8 bases in the junction line up with TRBD2. The sequenced sample was peripheral blood, obtained in a trial of Ad26.COV2.S vaccine versus placebo. This sequence originates from a person aged 18-60 years who received the Ad26.COV2.S COVID-19 vaccine or a placebo. In nucleotides, the sequence is TGTGCCAGCAGCTTGCCAGCGGGAGTTTCAGATACGCAGTATTTT. Translated, this is CASSLPAGVSDTQYF.